This entry lists 9 T cell receptor beta chains sequenced from one sample in a study of cytomegalovirus exposure and HLA in healthy donors. PCR amplification relied on 60 Vbeta primers (plus 13 Jbeta primers). Sequencing was performed with immunoSEQ multiplex PCR; in TCRdb, only in-frame clones are kept and a portion is missing. The repertoire holds roughly 110,000 clones, with about three quarters as singletons. The sequencing input was PBMCs. The receptors originated from a man in his thirties or forties in good health and CMV-seronegative.

The V and J genes are TRBV9 and TRBJ1-4, with 10 nucleotides matching TRBD1. The germline V gene has CDR1 SGDLS and CDR2 YYNGEE. The V gene end was trimmed by 2 bases and the J gene end by 7 bases; junction bases not matched to a gene: 5. CDR3 length: 15 amino acids. The CDR3 is CASSVSGTGVEKLFF. In DNA, the CDR3 is TGTGCCAGCAGCGTTTCCGGGACAGGGGTTGAAAAACTGTTTTTT.

The chain carries TRBV5-1 and TRBJ2-1, with 10 positions matching TRBD2. Looked up from germline, CDR1 is SGHRS and CDR2 is YFSETQ. The V gene end was trimmed by 4 bases and the J gene end by 7 bases; junction bases not matched to a gene: 8. The CDR3 sequence is 15 residues long. CDR3 protein: CASSALAGSRNEQFF. Here the CDR3 DNA reads TGCGCCAGCAGCGCACTAGCGGGGAGTAGGAATGAGCAGTTCTTC.

V gene TRBV7-8 combines with J gene TRBJ2-3; D might be TRBD2 (5 bases). CDR1 is SGHVS and CDR2 is FQNEAQ in the germline V gene. The germline V and J ends were trimmed by 4 bases and 3 bases, with 14 bases remaining between them. This CDR3 is built from 15 residues. The CDR3 sequence: CASSSSRGETDTQYF. Written as DNA, the CDR3 is TGTGCCAGCAGCTCAAGTCGGGGAGAAACAGATACGCAGTATTTT.

The rearrangement uses TRBV6-1 and TRBJ1-5; D is ambiguous. The CDR3 contains 14 residues. The germline V gene encodes CDR1 MNHNS and CDR2 SASEGT. V lost 4 bases to trimming and J lost 4 bases, with 11 bases between them. The DNA for the CDR3 is TGTGCCAGCAGTGCGGGGTGGGCTAATCAGCCCCAGCATTTT. This sequence encodes CASSAGWANQPQHF.

J is TRBJ2-1 and V is TRBV27; 11 bases fit TRBD1. The CDR3 spans 17 residues. V was pared by 11 bases and J by 4 bases, with 16 bases of the junction left unmatched. Germline CDR1 MNHEY, CDR2 SMNVEV (reference sequence). The CDR3 spells CAPAGQGVRELYNEQFF. The CDR3 DNA reads TGTGCCCCAGCGGGACAGGGGGTACGGGAGCTTTACAATGAGCAGTTCTTC.

The DNA of the CDR3 is TGTGCCAGCAGCGACAGAGGGACTTCCTACGAGCAGTACTTC. It codes for CASSDRGTSYEQYF. The J gene is TRBJ2-7, the V gene TRBV6-6, with a possible D match to TRBD2 (6 bases). Germline CDR1 is MNHNY and CDR2 is SVGAGI (reference sequence). Trimming shortened V by 6 bases and J by 1 base, and 13 bases separated the two germline ends. This CDR3 spans 14 amino acids.

The rearrangement links TRBV7-8 to TRBJ1-1; 7 bases line up with TRBD1. The ends lost 8 bases at V and 7 bases at J; junction bases unmatched: 4. CDR1 SGHVS and CDR2 FQNEAQ come from the germline V gene. The CDR3 has 11 residues. The CDR3 reads CASGTEIEAFF. The CDR3 bases are TGTGCCAGCGGGACAGAGATTGAAGCTTTCTTT.

The genes are TRBV5-4 and TRBJ2-1; the D is unclear. Looked up from germline, CDR1 is SGHNT and CDR2 is YYREEE (reference sequence). V was shortened by 5 bases and J by 0 bases, with 6 bases between the two germline ends. The CDR3 consists of 13 residues. The CDR3, as DNA: TGTGCCAGCAGAGAGAGCTCCTACAATGAGCAGTTCTTC. Translation: CASRESSYNEQFF. Filled out from reference TRBV5-4 and TRBJ2-1, the complete variable domain reads ETGVTQSPTHLIKTRGQQVTLRCSSQSGHNTVSWYQQALGQGPQFIFQYYREEENGRGNFPPRFSGLQFPNYSSELNVNALELDDSALYLCASRESSYNEQFFGPGTRLTVL.

V and J are TRBV6-1 and TRBJ2-1; no clear D. Trimming removed 6 bases from V and 0 bases from J, with 12 bases in between. This CDR3 is 15 amino acids long. CDR1 and CDR2 (germline): MNHNS, SASEGT. The CDR3 DNA sequence: TGTGCCAGCAGAATATCAGGTAGCTCCTACAATGAGCAGTTCTTC. This encodes CASRISGSSYNEQFF.